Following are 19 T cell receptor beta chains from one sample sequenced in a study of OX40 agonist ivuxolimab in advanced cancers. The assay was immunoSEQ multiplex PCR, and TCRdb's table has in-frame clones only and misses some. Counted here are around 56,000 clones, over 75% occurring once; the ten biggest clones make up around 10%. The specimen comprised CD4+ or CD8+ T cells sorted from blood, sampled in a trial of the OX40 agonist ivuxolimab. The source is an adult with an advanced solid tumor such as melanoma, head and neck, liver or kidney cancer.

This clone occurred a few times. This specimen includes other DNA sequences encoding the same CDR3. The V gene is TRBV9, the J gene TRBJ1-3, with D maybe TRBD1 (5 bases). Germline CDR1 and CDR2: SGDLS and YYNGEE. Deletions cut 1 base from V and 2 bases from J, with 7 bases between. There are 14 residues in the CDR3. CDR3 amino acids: CASSVQGAGNTIYF. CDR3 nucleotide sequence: TGTGCCAGCAGCGTACAGGGAGCTGGAAACACCATATATTTT.

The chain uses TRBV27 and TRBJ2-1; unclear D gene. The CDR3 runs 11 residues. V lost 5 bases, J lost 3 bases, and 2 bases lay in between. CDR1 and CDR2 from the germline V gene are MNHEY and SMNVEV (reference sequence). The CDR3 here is CASSGYNEQFF. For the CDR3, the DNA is TGTGCCAGCAGTGGCTACAATGAGCAGTTCTTC.

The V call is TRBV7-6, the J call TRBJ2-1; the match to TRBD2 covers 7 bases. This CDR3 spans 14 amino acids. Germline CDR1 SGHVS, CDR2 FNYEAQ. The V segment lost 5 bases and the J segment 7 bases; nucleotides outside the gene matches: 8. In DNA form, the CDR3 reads TGTGCCAGCAGCCCCAGGACTAGTTCAAATGAGCAGTTCTTC. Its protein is CASSPRTSSNEQFF.

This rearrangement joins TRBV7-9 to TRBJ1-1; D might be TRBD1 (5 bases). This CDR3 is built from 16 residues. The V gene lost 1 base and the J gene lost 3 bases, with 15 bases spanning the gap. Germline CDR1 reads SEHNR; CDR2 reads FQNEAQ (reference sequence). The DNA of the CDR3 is TGTGCCAGCAGCTTAGAGCAGGGATCATGGGACACTGAAGCTTTCTTT. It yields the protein CASSLEQGSWDTEAFF. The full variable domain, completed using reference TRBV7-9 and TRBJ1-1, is DTGVSQNPRHKITKRGQNVTFRCDPISEHNRLYWYRQTLGQGPEFLTYFQNEAQLEKSRLLSDRFSAERPKGSFSTLEIQRTEQGDSAMYLCASSLEQGSWDTEAFFGQGTRLTVV.

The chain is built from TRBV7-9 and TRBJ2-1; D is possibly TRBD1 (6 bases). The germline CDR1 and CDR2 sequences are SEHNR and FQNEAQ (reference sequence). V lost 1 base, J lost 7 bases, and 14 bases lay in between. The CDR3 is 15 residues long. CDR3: CASSLGLEGENEQFF. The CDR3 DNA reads TGTGCCAGCAGCTTAGGCCTCGAGGGGGAGAATGAGCAGTTCTTC.

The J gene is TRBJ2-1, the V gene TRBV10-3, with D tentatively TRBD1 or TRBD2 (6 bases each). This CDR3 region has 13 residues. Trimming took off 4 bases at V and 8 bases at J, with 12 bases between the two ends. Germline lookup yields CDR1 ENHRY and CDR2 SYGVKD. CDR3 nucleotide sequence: TGTGCCATCAGTGGAGAGGGGGGAGATGAGCAGTTCTTC. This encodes CAISGEGGDEQFF.

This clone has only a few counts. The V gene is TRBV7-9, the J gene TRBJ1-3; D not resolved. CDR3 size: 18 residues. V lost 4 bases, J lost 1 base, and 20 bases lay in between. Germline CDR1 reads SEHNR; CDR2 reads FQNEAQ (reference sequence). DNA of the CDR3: TGTGCCAGCAGCTCCGATCGAACCGCTAGTGGTTCTGGAAACACCATATATTTT. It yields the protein CASSSDRTASGSGNTIYF.

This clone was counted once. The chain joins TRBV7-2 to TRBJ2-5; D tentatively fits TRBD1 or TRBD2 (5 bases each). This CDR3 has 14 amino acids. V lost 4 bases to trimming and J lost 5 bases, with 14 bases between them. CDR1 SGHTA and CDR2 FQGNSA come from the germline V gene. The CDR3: CASSSHGDGETQYF. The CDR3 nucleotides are TGTGCCAGCAGCTCTCACGGGGACGGGGAGACCCAGTACTTC.

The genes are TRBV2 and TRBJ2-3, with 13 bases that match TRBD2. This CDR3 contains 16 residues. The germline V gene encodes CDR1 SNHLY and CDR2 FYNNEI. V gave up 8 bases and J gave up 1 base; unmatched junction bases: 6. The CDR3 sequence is CASEGLAGIGTDTQYF. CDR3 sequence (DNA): TGTGCCAGCGAGGGACTAGCGGGAATCGGCACAGATACGCAGTATTTT.

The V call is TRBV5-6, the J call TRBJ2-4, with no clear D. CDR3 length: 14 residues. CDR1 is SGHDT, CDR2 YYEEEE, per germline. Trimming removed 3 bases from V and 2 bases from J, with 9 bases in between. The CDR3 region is CASSSVGTKNIQYF. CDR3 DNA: TGTGCCAGCAGCTCCGTAGGAACCAAAAACATTCAGTACTTC.

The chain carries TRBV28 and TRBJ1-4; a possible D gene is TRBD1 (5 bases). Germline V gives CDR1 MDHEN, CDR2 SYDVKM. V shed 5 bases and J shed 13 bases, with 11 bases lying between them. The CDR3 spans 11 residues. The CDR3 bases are TGTGCCAGCAGTGGGTCCCAGGGACTGTTTTTT. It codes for CASSGSQGLFF.

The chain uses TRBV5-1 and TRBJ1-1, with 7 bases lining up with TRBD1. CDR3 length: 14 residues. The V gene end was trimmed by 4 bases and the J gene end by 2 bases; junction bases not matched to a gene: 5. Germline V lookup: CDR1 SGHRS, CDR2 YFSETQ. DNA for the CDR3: TGCGCCAGCAGCGAACAGGGGCCAAACACTGAAGCTTTCTTT. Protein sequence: CASSEQGPNTEAFF.

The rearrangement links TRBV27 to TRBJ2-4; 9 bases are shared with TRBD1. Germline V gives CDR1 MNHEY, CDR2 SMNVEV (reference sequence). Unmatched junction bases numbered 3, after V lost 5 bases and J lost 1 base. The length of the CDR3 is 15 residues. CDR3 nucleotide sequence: TGTGCCAGCAGTCCCGGGACAGGGGCCAAAAACATTCAGTACTTC. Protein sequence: CASSPGTGAKNIQYF.

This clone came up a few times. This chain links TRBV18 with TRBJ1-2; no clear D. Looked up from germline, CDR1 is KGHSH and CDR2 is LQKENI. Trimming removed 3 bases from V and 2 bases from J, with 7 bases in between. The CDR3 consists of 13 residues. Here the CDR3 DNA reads TGTGCCAGCTCACCCCCCAAAAACTATGGCTACACCTTC. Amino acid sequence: CASSPPKNYGYTF.

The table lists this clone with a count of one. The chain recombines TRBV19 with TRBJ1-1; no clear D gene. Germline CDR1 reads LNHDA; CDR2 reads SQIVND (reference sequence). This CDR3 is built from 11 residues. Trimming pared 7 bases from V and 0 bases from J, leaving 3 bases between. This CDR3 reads CASNLNTEAFF. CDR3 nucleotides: TGTGCCAGTAACCTGAACACTGAAGCTTTCTTT.

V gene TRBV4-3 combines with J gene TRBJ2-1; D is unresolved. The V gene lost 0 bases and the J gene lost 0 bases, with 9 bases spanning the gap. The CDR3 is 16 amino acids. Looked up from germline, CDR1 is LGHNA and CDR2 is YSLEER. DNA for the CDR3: TGCGCCAGCAGCCAAGATCGGGCAGCCTCCTACAATGAGCAGTTCTTC. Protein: CASSQDRAASYNEQFF.

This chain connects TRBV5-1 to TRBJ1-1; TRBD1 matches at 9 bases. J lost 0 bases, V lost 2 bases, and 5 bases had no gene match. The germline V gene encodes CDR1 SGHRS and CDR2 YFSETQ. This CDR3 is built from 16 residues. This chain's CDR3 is CASSLPGTGLNTEAFF. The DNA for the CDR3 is TGCGCCAGCAGCTTACCCGGGACAGGGTTGAACACTGAAGCTTTCTTT.

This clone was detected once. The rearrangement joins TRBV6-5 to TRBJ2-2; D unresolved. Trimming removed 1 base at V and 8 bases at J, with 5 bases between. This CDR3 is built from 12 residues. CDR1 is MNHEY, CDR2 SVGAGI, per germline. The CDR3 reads CASSYWAGELFF. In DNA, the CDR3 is TGTGCCAGCAGTTACTGGGCGGGGGAGCTGTTTTTT.

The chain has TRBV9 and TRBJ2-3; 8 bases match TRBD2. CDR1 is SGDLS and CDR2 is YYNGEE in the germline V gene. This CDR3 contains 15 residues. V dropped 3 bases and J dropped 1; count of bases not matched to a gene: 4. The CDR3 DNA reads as TGTGCCAGCAGCGCCCCCGGGGGGGGCACAGATACGCAGTATTTT. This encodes CASSAPGGGTDTQYF.